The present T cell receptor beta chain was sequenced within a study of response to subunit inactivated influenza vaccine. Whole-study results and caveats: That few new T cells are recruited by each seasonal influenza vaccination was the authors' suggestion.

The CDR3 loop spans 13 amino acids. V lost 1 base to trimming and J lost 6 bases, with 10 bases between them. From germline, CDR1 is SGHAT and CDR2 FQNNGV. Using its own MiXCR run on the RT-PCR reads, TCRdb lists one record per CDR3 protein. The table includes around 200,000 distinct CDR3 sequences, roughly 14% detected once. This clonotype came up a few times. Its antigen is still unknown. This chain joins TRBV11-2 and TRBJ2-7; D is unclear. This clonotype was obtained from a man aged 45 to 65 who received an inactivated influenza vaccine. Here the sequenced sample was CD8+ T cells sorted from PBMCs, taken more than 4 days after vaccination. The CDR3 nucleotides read TGTGCCAGCAGCTTAGTGGGCCTGTTCGAGCAGTACTTC. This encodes CASSLVGLFEQYF.